This TCR beta chain was sequenced during a study of radiotherapy plus CTLA-4 blockade in lung cancer. There are 16 residues in the CDR3. Between the trimmed V and J ends, which lost 3 bases and 4 bases, there was a span of 19 bases. The germline V gene has CDR1 SNHLY and CDR2 FYNNEI. Clones were read by immunoSEQ multiplex PCR, and TCRdb kept only the in-frame ones, dropping some. Here the sample spans tens of thousands of clones, about 87% being singletons. The chain combines TRBV2 with TRBJ2-7, with D possibly TRBD1 on 5 matching bases. The clonotype was recovered from a human donor with non-small cell lung cancer that progressed on radiotherapy plus ipilimumab. The sample here was peripheral blood, taken from a patient treated with radiotherapy plus ipilimumab. In DNA, the CDR3 is TGTGCCAGCAGTGATTACCGGACACCATTGGGATACGAGCAGTACTTC. Translating it yields CASSDYRTPLGYEQYF.